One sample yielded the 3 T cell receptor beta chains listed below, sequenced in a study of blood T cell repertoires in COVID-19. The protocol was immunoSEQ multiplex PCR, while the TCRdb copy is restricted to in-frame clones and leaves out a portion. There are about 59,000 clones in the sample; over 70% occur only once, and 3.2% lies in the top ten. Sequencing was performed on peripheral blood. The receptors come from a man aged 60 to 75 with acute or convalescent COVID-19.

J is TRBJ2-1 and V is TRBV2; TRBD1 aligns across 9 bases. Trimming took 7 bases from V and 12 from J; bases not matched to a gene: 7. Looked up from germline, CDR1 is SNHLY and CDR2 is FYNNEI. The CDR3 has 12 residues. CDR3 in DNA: TGTGCCAGCAATACCAACAGGGGGCGGCAGTTCTTC. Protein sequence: CASNTNRGRQFF.

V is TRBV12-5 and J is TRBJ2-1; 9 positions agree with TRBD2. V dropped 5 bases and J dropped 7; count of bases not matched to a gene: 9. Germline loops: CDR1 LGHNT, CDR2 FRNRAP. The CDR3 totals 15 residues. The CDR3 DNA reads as TGTGCTAGTGGTAAAATAGCGGGGGAGTTAAATGAGCAGTTCTTC. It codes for CASGKIAGELNEQFF.

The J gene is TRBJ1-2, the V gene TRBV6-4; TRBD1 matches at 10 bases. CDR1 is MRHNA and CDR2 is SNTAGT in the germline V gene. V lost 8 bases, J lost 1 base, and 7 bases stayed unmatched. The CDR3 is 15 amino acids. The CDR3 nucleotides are TGTGCCAGCCGGCAGGGACAGGGGATTAACTATGGCTACACCTTC. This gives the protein CASRQGQGINYGYTF.